A single T cell receptor beta chain is shown here with its context. TCRdb's copy holds only in-frame clones and misses some; the assay was immunoSEQ multiplex PCR. In the table there are around 160,000 clones, roughly 88% of which are singletons. The data belong to a study of blood T cell repertoires in COVID-19. Per the germline V gene, CDR1 is SGHTA and CDR2 is FQGNSA. Trimming took 3 bases from V and 3 from J; bases not matched to a gene: 6. The length of the CDR3 is 17 residues. Sequenced sample: PBMCs or T cells enriched from blood (not recorded which). This TCR was sampled from a woman aged 25 to 45 with acute COVID-19. The chain combines TRBV7-2 with TRBJ2-1; 12 bases fit TRBD2. The CDR3 is CASSFRASGRVYNEQFF. The CDR3 bases are TGTGCCAGCAGCTTTAGGGCTAGCGGGAGGGTCTACAATGAGCAGTTCTTC.